The entry below describes one TCR beta chain. The antigen it binds to is not known. Qualities for individual bases were not recorded, and no much larger clone is one base off. The data originate from a study of cytomegalovirus exposure and HLA in healthy donors (dated by TCRdb to 2016 to 2017). Background on the whole study: According to an earlier analysis of 587 of the donors, some 180 million T cells yielded 90 million to 140 million unique TCR beta sequences and around 300 Gb of sequence data. To decide whether each TCR beta V gene segment behaved as functional or pseudogenic, an earlier analysis of approximately 590 of the donors relied on high-throughput TCR beta sequencing. A later analysis re-analyzed previously published TCR beta repertoires from about 600 donors and added high-resolution HLA genotyping to study TCR occurrence patterns. Besides the first cohort of around 700 subjects, a separate validation cohort made up of 120 different subjects was used. Of the approximately 400 genotyped donors, 70% to 90% were placed in the genetic ancestry cluster associated with self-reported Caucasian donors. On average, around 240,000 unique TCR beta nucleotide sequences were sequenced per donor among a few hundred genotyped donors of the cohort, with 15% to 20% of those sequences being non-productive. In the later analysis, no new phenotypic data were used to find candidate immune exposures; instead, reliance was placed on TCR beta sequences and their occurrence across donors. Five DR-DQ haplotypes were handled as single units for association and clustering because linkage in the cohort was strong. All discovery cohort repertoires had been generated on a single sequencing platform. About 300 gigabases of sequencing data and around 80 million unique TCR sequences made up an early release that covered nearly 650 HLA-typed donors. The T cell repertoires of under 700 subjects were profiled by immunosequencing and related to cytomegalovirus serostatus. Typing coverage differed by locus: A, B, C, DRB1 and DQB1 were typed in about 629-640 donors, DQA1 in 522, DPA1 in over 600, and DPB1 in 450 to 480. Both class I and class II loci were covered by HLA typing, at four-digit resolution. The aim of the study was to test whether cataloging public T cell receptors could identify signatures of past pathogen exposure. A later genetic analysis used genome-wide SNP genotypes for about 60% of the roughly 700 donors, treating that subset as a discovery cohort. Donor age, sex, ethnicity and CMV serostatus were collected together with the repertoire data. High-throughput TCR immunosequencing, statistical association of individual TCRs with disease status, and machine learning were combined to predict cytomegalovirus infection status.

What the study reported, not specific to this receptor: Presence/absence analyses assumed roughly uniform sequencing depth across donors, an assumption that may not hold. A further reported finding was that TCR beta sequences accurately predicted the HLA-A and HLA-B alleles for most subjects in the first cohort. Linkage disequilibrium might explain the correlated functional status among segregating V segments, but an unknown experimental factor could not be excluded. A later analysis associated about 17,000 TCR beta sequences with specific HLA alleles at a false discovery rate of 0.05. Cytomegalovirus status was reported to be diagnosed by the classifier with high specificity and sensitivity in both the original and validation cohorts. Several of the top co-occurrence clusters appeared to be linked to parvovirus B19, influenza, CMV and Epstein-Barr virus, according to a later analysis. In a later analysis, the rate of TCR association differed among HLA loci, with DRB1 alleles having the most associated TCRs and HLA-C alleles having the fewest. In a later analysis, HLA-associated TCR beta chains were found to be more clonally expanded and to have lower generation probabilities than equally common non-associated chains. Only TCR beta chains were sequenced in this cohort, and the absence of alpha or paired-chain data limited detectable features. CMV serostatus was the only immune exposure information available for the cohort. Most CMV-associated TCR beta chains appeared to be HLA-restricted in a later analysis, and the HLA associations seemed to be driven largely by CMV exposure. In the study, about 150 TCR beta chains were listed as associated with cytomegalovirus. Assigning TCR associations to individual alleles was difficult when HLA alleles, especially DR and DQ, strongly co-occurred. The earlier analysis of 587 of the donors excluded roughly 17 rarely observed V segments, including chromosome 9 orphons, because counts were too low. In vitro tests confirmed that a few of the cytomegalovirus-associated TCR beta chains recognize cytomegalovirus antigens. In a later genetic analysis, fewer N-insertions in productive TCRs were reported among donors in an Asian-associated ancestry cluster than the roughly 700-donor mean. Across donors, most TCR sequences were observed very rarely, whereas some public TCRs were present in many individuals. A later genetic analysis associated a missense DCLRE1C variant with V-gene and J-gene trimming of TCR beta chains, and an independent cohort replicated the association. Some IMGT-functional V segments, including TRBV6-2 and TRBV6-3, could not be told apart with the 87-base-pair reads, so those segments were excluded. HLA typing was unavailable for some donors at each locus, so association tests used only the typed subset. The authors suggested that the approach could potentially be extended to other disease states and immunological phenotypes. A group of highly shared sequence variants was considered likely to be a technical artifact of the sequencing pipeline. In an earlier analysis of more than 450 of the donors, most TCR beta V segments were observed in productive rearrangements about 87% or about 30% of the time, broadly matching IMGT annotations.

The CDR3 covers 15 residues, taking in both the cysteine and the phenylalanine. Just the 45-base CDR3 DNA is kept, in frame starting at base 1. In the germline V gene, CDR1 corresponds to SGHDN and CDR2 to FVKESK. V trim: 5 bases; J trim: 3 bases; unmatched bases: 4. In total, 500 to 700 healthy bone marrow donors made up the cohort. At the time of sampling, every cohort member was nominally healthy, though immune exposures that went unrecorded were likely present. The donor was CMV seropositive and belonged to the group of some 290 seropositive cohort members. Every donor gave a peripheral blood sample, and the peripheral blood mononuclear cells from that sample were used for TCR beta sequencing. Genomic DNA extraction from the blood cell samples was performed with the Qiagen DNeasy Blood Extraction Kit. The protocol used for the library was the immunoSEQ multiplex PCR assay. For the multiplex PCR, a mixture combining 60 forward primers for TCR Vbeta segments and 13 reverse primers for TCR Jbeta segments was used. The CDR3 region of rearranged TCR beta genes was amplified from genomic DNA with a multiplex PCR assay. The Illumina HiSeq System was used to sequence the amplified TCR beta libraries as 87-base-pair reads. In the paper's pipeline: Across the 600 to 700 repertoires, a later analysis counted about 81 million unique TCR beta chains, 9.5 million to 12 million of which were shared by at least two donors. Raw reads were error-corrected and collapsed into unique sequences with a nearest-neighbor algorithm that merged closely related sequences to remove PCR and sequencing errors. V, D and J gene segments were assigned by aligning CDR3 sequences to IMGT reference sequences. For a sequence to be retained, a match of at least six nucleotides to both a V gene segment and a J gene segment was required. A rearrangement was called productive if the CDR3 had no stop codons and remained in frame with V and J, and every other rearrangement was called non-productive. CDR3 was defined according to IMGT convention as the region running from the second conserved V-encoded cysteine to the conserved J-encoded phenylalanine. The earlier analysis of 587 of the donors excluded sequences that lacked an unambiguous match to a single V gene segment. An earlier analysis of 587 of the donors classified V segments as functional when productive rearrangements were above 56.7% and as segregating when the standard deviation between donors was above 5%. To diagnose cytomegalovirus status from the catalog of TCR beta chain sequences, a statistical classification framework was built. In a later analysis, V and J genes were assigned by comparing TCR nucleotide sequences against IMGT/GENE-DB human TR gene sequences. The TCRdist pipeline was used in a later analysis to assign CDR3 sequences and most-parsimonious VDJ recombination scenarios. A later analysis defined each TCR beta chain by its CDR3 amino acid sequence plus V-gene family, and excluded reads lacking a unique V-gene family. As a way to deal with suspected cross-contamination and a sequencing artifact, a later analysis dropped 450 to 700 nucleotide sequences that were highly shared and had low generation probability. In a later analysis, a clonal expansion index for each public chain was calculated from normalized within-repertoire ranks of inferred template counts. Generation probabilities in a later analysis came from a VDJ recombination model fitted to out-of-frame rearrangements, and those results were checked against IGoR. In a later analysis, TCR-TCR, TCR-HLA and TCR-CMV co-occurrence was scored with hypergeometric tests, and a repertoire-size bias correction was applied to TCR pairs. A later analysis estimated false discovery rates by permuting HLA or CMV assignments 20 times. In a later analysis, co-occurring TCRs were grouped using DBSCAN, and TCRdist sequence similarity was added for clustering within HLA-allele-positive subsets. Repertoires with fewer than 30,000 or more than 120,000 public chains were left out of co-occurrence clustering, as were a handful of repertoires with anomalous nucleotide sharing. The table comes from immuneACCESS by way of TCRdb, which keeps in-frame sequences with V and J called. Part of the clones is missing from these tables; in studies checked, under half for an unresolved V gene and the rest for unknown reasons. V and J calls and clone size are as listed in that table; D and trimming were resolved from the DNA. The sample has under 200,000 clones on record, roughly 80% of them singletons. About 8% of the sample is in the top ten clones.

This receptor chain uses TRBV14 and TRBJ2-7, and 13 junction bases match TRBD2. Input material: PBMCs. The receptor was derived from a woman aged 40 to 50 in good health and CMV-seropositive. The CDR3 has the sequence CASSETSGRVYEQYF. The bases are TGTGCCAGCAGCGAAACTAGCGGGAGGGTCTACGAGCAGTACTTC. Outside the CDR3, residues come from the reference TRBV14 and TRBJ2-7 proteins, so the full variable domain is: EAGVTQFPSHSVIEKGQTVTLRCDPISGHDNLYWYRRVMGKEIKFLLHFVKESKQDESGMPNNRFLAERTGGTYSTLKVQPAELEDSGVYFCASSETSGRVYEQYFGPGTRLTVT.